In its sample, the clone carrying this TCR beta chain was seen many times. TCRdb keeps only in-frame clones here, not all; method: immunoSEQ multiplex PCR. This table has 120,000 to 150,000 clones, 70% to 90% appearing once. The CDR3 consists of 15 residues. The germline CDR1 and CDR2 sequences are KGHSH and LQKENI. V gave up 6 bases and J gave up 6 bases, with 19 bases separating them. These data are taken from a study of blood T cell repertoires in COVID-19. The source is a man aged 55 to 70 with active or convalescent COVID-19. Sequencing was performed on peripheral blood. The chain combines TRBV18 with TRBJ2-3; possible D gene TRBD1, 7 bases. The CDR3: CASSPGGTASDTQYF. The CDR3 DNA is TGTGCCAGCTCCCCGGGCGGGACAGCATCGGATACGCAGTATTTT.